The entry below describes one T cell receptor (beta chain). Its binding antigen is unknown. One base away there is no much larger clone; base qualities are not given. Preparation of the library involved the immunoSEQ multiplex PCR assay. In most patients, genomic DNA was isolated using the Qiagen DNeasy Blood and Tissue Kit and sent frozen to Adaptive Biotechnologies for TCR sequencing. Adaptive Biotechnologies carried out high-throughput TCR-beta CDR3 sequencing of genomic DNA for most patients. The published analysis was carried out like this. Adaptive's ImmunoSEQ software was the source of the TCR sequencing data for 15 to 20 patients, while three other patients were processed with MiXCR and VDJtools. CD4 versus CD8 sorting errors were corrected by removing sequences found in both subsets at a frequency ratio below 5:1. Because the origin of CDR3 nucleotide sequences shared between donor and recipient could not be assigned, those sequences were removed. To count as alloreactive, a clone needed at least 2-fold expansion over unstimulated cells and a minimum CFSE-low frequency of 0.002% (template counts) or 0.001% (read counts). Clones detected in sequenced pre-transplant spleen, lymph node, or MLR CFSE-low populations of the donor or recipient were defined as mappable. The cumulative frequency of alloreactive clones was calculated as a percentage of all sequences, weighted by copy number. TCRdb limited this immuneACCESS table to in-frame rearrangements with V and J called. A share of clones is missing; checked studies link under half to unresolved V genes, and the rest is unexplained. The DNA gave D and trimming, while V, J and clone size come from that table. A total of under 140,000 clones appear in this sample, approximately 92% of them only once. 0.4% to 0.65% of the sample is held by the ten biggest clonotypes.

The entry originates in a study of graft-versus-host responses after intestinal transplantation (dated by TCRdb to about 2021). Looking at the study overall: Multivisceral, liver-intestinal, or isolated intestinal transplants were received by the recipients. Every recipient was given anti-thymocyte globulin induction, then maintenance tacrolimus and steroids for 3 to 4 years. Bulk TCR-beta CDR3 sequencing was used to track graft-versus-host and host-versus-graft alloreactive T cell clones in the graft, circulation and bone marrow after intestinal transplantation. Alloreactive clones were identified by sequencing pre-transplant mixed lymphocyte reaction products and comparing these products with unstimulated pre-transplant donor and recipient T cells. The cohort enrolled about two dozen intestinal transplant recipients including one retransplant, and a few patients lacking pretransplant specimens were excluded. A peak of at least 4% donor T cells among recipient peripheral blood mononuclear cells was the definition used for donor T cell macrochimerism. Rather than going through the commercial service, samples from three later patients were sequenced in-house on an Illumina MiSeq and processed with MiXCR.

The sample's time point label, decoded: cells obtained before transplantation from donor or recipient. CD3+CD4+ and CD3+CD8+ populations were FACS-sorted from unstimulated pre-transplant donor and recipient cells taken from spleen or lymph nodes. V gives up 5 bases and J gives up 0 bases, and the segment between their germline ends measures 14 bases. From the cysteine up to the phenylalanine, the CDR3 has a length of 16 residues. Just CDR3 DNA is preserved here, 48 bases in frame from base 1. The germline V gene gives CDR1 as LGHNA and CDR2 as YNFKEQ. Broader findings and caveats from the paper: GvH clones were found in recipient bone marrow, and some of the GvH clones appeared earlier in ileal mucosa or blood, which is consistent with an intestinal mucosal origin. Early after transplant, declines in HvG clones were associated with peak levels of circulating GvH clones. Conclusions were limited by the relatively low number and heterogeneity of intestinal transplant patients. In patients with donor T cell macrochimerism, the allografts had high GvH to HvG T cell clonal ratios.

The sequence is built from TRBV4-2 and TRBJ2-1; the D gene cannot be named for sure. The sample here was unstimulated CD8+ T cells sorted from spleen or lymph node cells, taken before intestinal transplant. The receptor's source is a human donor who received an intestinal transplant. The nucleotide sequence reads as follows: TGTGCCAGCAGCGACCCCAGGCTGAGCTCCTACAATGAGCAGTTCTTC. Its translation reads: CASSDPRLSSYNEQFF.